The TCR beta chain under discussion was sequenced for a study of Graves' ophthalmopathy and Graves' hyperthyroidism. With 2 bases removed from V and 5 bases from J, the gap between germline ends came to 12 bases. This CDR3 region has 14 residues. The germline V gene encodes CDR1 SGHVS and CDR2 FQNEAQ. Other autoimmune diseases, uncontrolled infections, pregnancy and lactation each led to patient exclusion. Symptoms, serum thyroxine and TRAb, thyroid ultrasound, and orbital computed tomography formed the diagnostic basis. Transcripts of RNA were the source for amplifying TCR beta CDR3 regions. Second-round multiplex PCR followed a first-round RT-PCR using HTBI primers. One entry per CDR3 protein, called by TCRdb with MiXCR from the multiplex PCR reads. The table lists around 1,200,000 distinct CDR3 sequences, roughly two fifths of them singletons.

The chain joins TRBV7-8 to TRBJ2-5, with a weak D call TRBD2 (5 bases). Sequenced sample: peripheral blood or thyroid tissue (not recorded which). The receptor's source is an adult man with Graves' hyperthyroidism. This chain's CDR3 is CASSLFRTEETQYF. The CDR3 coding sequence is TGTGCCAGCAGCTTATTTCGGACTGAGGAGACCCAGTACTTC.